This entry lists 2 T cell receptor beta chains sequenced from one sample in a study of human T cells and chemical hapten exposure. Time point here: patch test 1, 2 weeks after DPC sensitization. Stated treatment: therapeutic diphenylcyclopropenone sensitization with weekly scalp DPC. Via MiXCR, TCRdb re-called the RACE reads, giving one row per CDR3 protein. The table has some 50,000 distinct CDR3 sequences, about a tenth seen once; the top ten hold less than 15%. The sequenced sample was whole blood, obtained in connection with sensitization to the hapten diphenylcyclopropenone (DPC). These receptors came from a woman between 35 and 50 years old with alopecia areata. Some clones in this sample may be carry-over from other donors' samples.

The table lists this clonotype with many counts. The rearrangement links TRBV24-1 to TRBJ2-1, with no clear D. The CDR3 length is 12 residues. Trimming took off 6 bases at V and 6 bases at J, with 8 bases between the two ends. From germline, CDR1 is KGHDR and CDR2 SFDVKD. CDR3: CATSLWGNEQFF. The CDR3 DNA reads as TGTGCCACCAGTCTTTGGGGCAATGAGCAGTTCTTC.

This clonotype occurred many times. The chain joins TRBV7-9 to TRBJ1-1, with TRBD1 identical over 9 bases. V lost 0 bases and J lost 7; bases outside the gene matches: 6. The CDR3 runs to 15 residues. The germline gives CDR1 SEHNR, CDR2 FQNEAQ (reference sequence). The CDR3 is CASSLAVTGGVEAFF. CDR3 in DNA: TGTGCCAGCAGCTTAGCCGTGACAGGGGGTGTTGAAGCTTTCTTT.